The T cell receptor (beta chain) under discussion was sequenced for a study of blood T cells in healthy people across ages. Findings and caveats of the study: The authors considered diversity estimates from one million T cells to be underestimates.

A second PCR, run for about 7 to 11 cycles, used a sample-barcoded 5' primer plus a J-beta primer mix. TCRdb re-analysed the 5' RACE reads in MiXCR, keeping a single row per CDR3 protein. The data show around 520,000 distinct CDR3 sequences, about 27% seen once. This clonotype has more than one count but fewer than ten. Antigen specificity is unknown. There are 13 residues in the CDR3. CDR1 ENHRY and CDR2 SYGVKD come from the germline V gene. V trimming: 5 bases; J trimming: 2 bases; junction bases outside the gene matches: 2. The same sample was also used in a study of T cells of mothers and their children. That study adds: The donor cohort consisted of a few healthy Caucasian mothers and their six children.

Sample: blood. The V call is TRBV10-3, the J call TRBJ2-5, with TRBD2 matching over 7 bases. The receptor comes from a boy younger than 10 in good health. DNA of the CDR3: TGTGCCATCAGTACCGGGGGGCAAGAGACCCAGTACTTC. This translates into CAISTGGQETQYF.